The clone carrying this T cell receptor (beta chain) occurred many times. Antigen specificity is unknown. The same CDR3 can be traced to other DNA sequences in this sample. Generated by immunoSEQ multiplex PCR, the TCRdb table keeps only in-frame clones and is missing some. The profile shows around 300,000 clones, approximately 86% of them singletons. Treatment of the sample: 19 received Ad26.COV2.S at low or high dose, single or two shots; roughly five received placebo; per-sample allocation not given. Sampling took place 63 days after the first vaccine or placebo injection. As its vector, the vaccine had Ad26, which expressed Wuhan-strain SARS-CoV-2 spike. This specimen belongs to a study of Ad26.COV2.S vaccination and SARS-CoV-2 variants. Study summary: As a participant in COV1001, the donor was in the Ad26.COV2.S trial arm.

The germline V gene has CDR1 LGHNA and CDR2 YSLEER. With 1 base removed from V and 0 bases from J, the gap between germline ends came to 7 bases. CDR3 length: 15 amino acids. Whole-study results and caveats: Vaccine recipients posted higher spike-specific TCR breadth than their placebo counterparts.

The sequence came from a person aged 18 to 59 who received the Ad26.COV2.S COVID-19 vaccine or a placebo. The sample consisted of peripheral blood, taken in a trial of Ad26.COV2.S vaccine versus placebo. The V and J genes are TRBV4-3 and TRBJ1-3; the D is unclear. The CDR3 here is CASSQGSSSGNTIYF. The CDR3 coding sequence is TGCGCCAGCAGCCAAGGTTCCAGCTCTGGAAACACCATATATTTT.